These 24 T cell receptor beta chains were all obtained from the same sample, sequenced in a study of T cell repertoires in cytomegalovirus infection. TCRdb ran MiXCR on the reads and lists one entry per CDR3 protein. The sample records some 230,000 distinct CDR3 sequences, about 23% being singletons. The sequenced sample was CD8+ T cells from PBMCs. These receptors originate from a human donor in good health (CMV status not recorded). Some clones in this sample may be carry-over from other donors' samples.

This clonotype has more than one count but fewer than ten. The chain links TRBV14 to TRBJ2-7; D perhaps matches TRBD1 (5 bases). V lost 6 bases, J lost 0 bases, and 9 bases lay in between. Germline CDR1 is SGHDN and CDR2 is FVKESK. The CDR3 totals 13 residues. In DNA form, the CDR3 reads TGTGCCAGCAGAAGGGGCCTCTCCTACGAGCAGTACTTC. Translation: CASRRGLSYEQYF.

The chain joins TRBV5-4 to TRBJ2-7; 9 bases match TRBD2. The ends lost 4 bases at V and 7 bases at J; junction bases unmatched: 3. The germline V gene encodes CDR1 SGHNT and CDR2 YYREEE (reference sequence). This CDR3 has 12 residues. CDR3 region: CASSRTSGEQYF. In DNA, the CDR3 is TGTGCCAGCAGCCGCACTAGCGGGGAGCAGTACTTC.

The chain uses TRBV6-5 and TRBJ2-2, with a possible D match to TRBD2 (7 bases). V was shortened by 8 bases and J by 5 bases, with 15 bases between the two germline ends. Germline V CDR1 and CDR2: MNHEY, SVGAGI. The CDR3 contains 14 residues. CDR3 bases: TGTGCCAGCGGGGGGGGGGCCTGGACCGGGGAGCTGTTTTTT. It codes for CASGGGAWTGELFF.

This clonotype was seen a few times. The chain is built from TRBV7-9 and TRBJ1-2, with TRBD1 identical over 9 bases. CDR3 length equals 15 residues. The germline V gene encodes CDR1 SEHNR and CDR2 FQNEAQ (reference sequence). V lost 0 bases, J lost 6 bases, and 5 bases stayed unmatched. The chain's CDR3 is CASSLAPGTGNGYTF. The CDR3 coding sequence is TGTGCCAGCAGCTTAGCGCCCGGGACAGGGAATGGCTACACCTTC.

This clonotype was recorded at least ten times. This sequence joins TRBV28 and TRBJ1-2, with D unresolved. V was cut by 6 bases and J by 5 bases, with 16 bases left in between. This CDR3 spans 14 amino acids. In germline, CDR1 is MDHEN, CDR2 SYDVKM. CDR3 residues: CASRPPLEGYGYTF. The CDR3 nucleotides read TGTGCCAGCAGACCACCCCTGGAGGGATATGGCTACACCTTC.

This clonotype was counted ten times or more. This chain joins TRBV12-3 or TRBV12-4 and TRBJ2-1; no clear D. The CDR3 is 12 residues long. The germline V and J ends were trimmed by 6 bases and 12 bases, with 15 bases remaining between them. The CDR3 sequence: CASSPTPARQFF. The CDR3 DNA follows: TGTGCCAGCAGCCCCACCCCTGCTAGGCAGTTCTTC.

This clonotype has just one count. V gene TRBV27 combines with J gene TRBJ2-5; no clear D. Germline lookup yields CDR1 MNHEY and CDR2 SMNVEV (reference sequence). The V end lost 3 bases, the J end lost 3 bases, and 11 bases lay between the germline ends. This CDR3 is built from 14 residues. The CDR3 spells CASSFGLGEETQYF. The CDR3 DNA reads TGTGCCAGCAGTTTCGGCCTAGGCGAAGAGACCCAGTACTTC.

This chain links TRBV12-3 or TRBV12-4 with TRBJ1-1; possibly TRBD1 for D (5 bases). Trimming took off 6 bases at V and 8 bases at J, with 19 bases between the two ends. The CDR3 extends over 14 amino acids. The CDR3 is CASSNPGTGYEAFF. As DNA, the CDR3 is TGTGCCAGCAGCAATCCTGGTACAGGATACGAAGCTTTCTTT.

This clonotype was seen at least ten times. The chain combines TRBV7-6 with TRBJ2-1, with D possibly TRBD2 on 6 matching bases. This CDR3 comprises 15 residues. The ends were cut back, 5 bases at V and 8 bases at J, with 19 bases in the middle. Germline CDR1 SGHVS, CDR2 FNYEAQ. The CDR3 sequence is CASSPWGESSDEQFF. Written as DNA, the CDR3 is TGTGCCAGCAGCCCCTGGGGGGAGTCATCGGATGAGCAGTTCTTC.

The chain links TRBV2 to TRBJ2-7; D unresolved. Trimming took off 5 bases at V and 7 bases at J, with 12 bases between the two ends. Germline values: CDR1 SNHLY, CDR2 FYNNEI. The CDR3 is 12 amino acids. CDR3 sequence: CASSTPLGEQYF. Here the CDR3 DNA reads TGTGCCAGCAGTACCCCCCTAGGGGAGCAGTACTTC.

This clonotype was picked up many times. The chain employs TRBV7-8 and TRBJ2-7; 7 bases are shared with TRBD1. Germline V gene sequence: CDR1 SGHVS, CDR2 FQNEAQ. The CDR3 covers 18 residues. V shed 0 bases and J 2 bases; nucleotides not matched to a gene: 13. CDR3 bases: TGTGCCAGCAGCTTAGCGGGGCAGGGGGAGTTTGAAGCCTACGAGCAGTACTTC. Its protein product is CASSLAGQGEFEAYEQYF.

In its sample, this clonotype was seen a few times. The V call is TRBV29-1, the J call TRBJ1-2; no clear D gene. V was clipped by 6 bases and J by 4 bases, with 12 bases between them. Germline values: CDR1 SQVTM, CDR2 ANQGSEA. CDR3 length: 12 residues. This chain's CDR3 is CSVAQGRYGYTF. In DNA form, the CDR3 reads TGCAGCGTCGCCCAAGGGCGCTATGGCTACACCTTC.

This sequence joins TRBV19 and TRBJ2-1, with 11 bases matching TRBD2. Trimming cost V 5 bases and J 4 bases; bases outside gene matches: 4. The CDR3 has 15 amino acids. Germline V gene lookup returns CDR1 LNHDA and CDR2 SQIVND (reference sequence). The CDR3 sequence is CASSSRLAGYNEQFF. Here the CDR3 DNA reads TGTGCCAGTAGTTCCCGACTAGCGGGGTACAATGAGCAGTTCTTC.

V gene TRBV6-8 combines with J gene TRBJ2-5; D gene ambiguous. Trimming shortened V by 4 bases and J by 1 base, and 7 bases separated the two germline ends. Looked up from germline, CDR1 is MNHGY and CDR2 is SAAAGT. The CDR3 consists of 13 residues. The CDR3 coding sequence is TGTGCCAGCAGTTCGCTAAGCCAAGAGACCCAGTACTTC. This codes for CASSSLSQETQYF.

The V and J genes are TRBV5-1 and TRBJ2-1, with 8 bases identical to TRBD1. CDR1 is SGHRS and CDR2 is YFSETQ in the germline V gene. The CDR3 spans 14 residues. Trimming cost V 0 bases and J 6 bases; bases outside gene matches: 2. CDR3 protein: CASSLVDRGNEQFF. The CDR3 coding sequence is TGCGCCAGCAGCTTGGTTGACAGGGGCAATGAGCAGTTCTTC. Full variable domain (outside the CDR3, taken from reference TRBV5-1 and TRBJ2-1): KAGVTQTPRYLIKTRGQQVTLSCSPISGHRSVSWYQQTPGQGLQFLFEYFSETQRNKGNFPGRFSGRQFSNSRSEMNVSTLELGDSALYLCASSLVDRGNEQFFGPGTRLTVL.

The chain employs TRBV24-1 and TRBJ2-1; 10 bases agree with TRBD2. The CDR3 is made up of 15 amino acids. The J segment lost 6 bases and the V segment lost 5 bases, leaving 6 bases of the junction unmatched. Per the germline V gene, CDR1 is KGHDR and CDR2 is SFDVKD. CDR3 region: CATSAGLAEINEQFF. In DNA form, the CDR3 reads TGTGCCACCAGTGCTGGACTAGCGGAGATCAATGAGCAGTTCTTC.

V and J are TRBV29-1 and TRBJ2-1; 12 nucleotides match TRBD2. Germline V gene sequence: CDR1 SQVTM, CDR2 ANQGSEA. The CDR3 spans 17 residues. The J segment lost 6 bases and the V segment lost 4 bases, leaving 13 bases of the junction unmatched. The CDR3: CSVVFAYWTSGTNEQFF. CDR3 nucleotides: TGCAGCGTTGTTTTTGCCTATTGGACTAGCGGGACCAATGAGCAGTTCTTC.

This chain links TRBV12-3 or TRBV12-4 with TRBJ2-1; TRBD2 might be the D (6 bases). There are 15 residues in the CDR3. V was clipped by 2 bases and J by 12 bases, with 20 bases between them. The CDR3 DNA is TGTGCCAGCAGTTTAATCGGGAGACGAGATACGGGGCAGTTCTTC. This codes for CASSLIGRRDTGQFF.

The rearrangement uses TRBV7-9 and TRBJ1-1, with a tentative D call TRBD1 (5 bases). This CDR3 region has 15 residues. Germline values: CDR1 SEHNR, CDR2 FQNEAQ (reference sequence). V lost 5 bases and J lost 1, with 14 bases in between. CDR3: CASSPTGTGNTEAFF. DNA for the CDR3: TGTGCCAGCAGCCCTACCGGGACGGGGAACACTGAAGCTTTCTTT.

This clonotype was detected a few times. The rearrangement links TRBV10-2 to TRBJ1-5; a possible D gene is TRBD1 (5 bases). This CDR3 spans 14 amino acids. Germline CDR1 reads WSHSY; CDR2 reads SAAADI. The V gene lost 1 base and the J gene lost 5 bases, with 9 bases spanning the gap. The CDR3 here is CASSELQEHQPQHF. The CDR3 DNA sequence: TGCGCCAGCAGTGAGTTACAGGAGCATCAGCCCCAGCATTTT.

This clonotype was observed a few times. The chain is built from TRBV4-1 and TRBJ2-6; D gene ambiguous. Germline CDR1 reads MGHRA; CDR2 reads YSYEKL. V lost 3 bases and J 3 bases, leaving 6 bases between the germline ends. The CDR3 runs 14 residues. The CDR3 DNA follows: TGCGCCAGCAGCCAGGGGTTTGGGGCCAACGTCCTGACTTTC. Translating it yields CASSQGFGANVLTF.

This clonotype came up many times. CDR3 in amino acids: CASSRTGNTDTQYF. In DNA form, the CDR3 reads TGTGCCAGCAGCCGGACGGGAAACACAGATACGCAGTATTTT. This sequence joins TRBV12-3 or TRBV12-4 and TRBJ2-3; perhaps TRBD2 as D (5 bases). Trimming removed 6 bases from V and 2 bases from J, with 12 bases in between. The CDR3 totals 14 residues.

This clonotype was counted only a few times. The V gene is TRBV20-1, the J gene TRBJ2-5, with 9 bases matching TRBD2. CDR3 length: 14 amino acids. V dropped 6 bases and J dropped 5; count of bases not matched to a gene: 10. Germline CDR1 DFQATT, CDR2 SNEGSKA (reference sequence). CDR3 sequence reads: CSAIGTAGGETQYF. Written as DNA, the CDR3 is TGCAGTGCCATCGGGACTGCGGGAGGGGAGACCCAGTACTTC.

The chain recombines TRBV10-3 with TRBJ1-1, with D unresolved. This CDR3 region has 14 residues. V lost 7 bases to trimming and J lost 5 bases, with 17 bases between them. CDR1 and CDR2 from the germline V gene are ENHRY and SYGVKD. CDR3 amino acids: CAITMGPGSTEAFF. CDR3 DNA sequence: TGTGCCATCACCATGGGCCCTGGGAGTACTGAAGCTTTCTTT.